The 8 T cell receptor beta chains below come from one sample, sequenced in a study of blood T cell repertoires in COVID-19. Clones were sequenced by immunoSEQ multiplex PCR, and TCRdb holds only the in-frame ones, with some missing. In the table there are some 320,000 clones, about 92% of which are singletons. Sequencing was done on a sample of PBMCs or T cells enriched from blood (not recorded which). The receptors were gathered from a man aged 55 to 70 who had recovered from COVID-19.

V gene TRBV3-1 (or the pseudogene TRBV3-2) combines with J gene TRBJ2-5; D perhaps matches TRBD1 (5 bases). CDR1 is LGHDT and CDR2 is YNNKEL in the germline V gene (reference sequence). The CDR3 runs to 15 residues. The germline V and J ends were trimmed by 0 bases and 7 bases, with 15 bases remaining between them. The DNA for the CDR3 is TGTGCCAGCAGCCAAGAGCTCCCAGCCACAGGGACCCAGTACTTC. The encoded protein is CASSQELPATGTQYF.

V gene TRBV14 combines with J gene TRBJ1-6; 9 bases agree with TRBD1. The CDR3 extends over 14 amino acids. Germline CDR1 reads SGHDN; CDR2 reads FVKESK. The V segment lost 5 bases and the J segment 9 bases; nucleotides outside the gene matches: 5. The CDR3 region has the DNA TGTGCCAGCAGCTCCGGGACAGGGTTTTCACCCCTCCACTTT. This sequence encodes CASSSGTGFSPLHF. Complete variable domain (other parts from reference TRBV14 and TRBJ1-6): EAGVTQFPSHSVIEKGQTVTLRCDPISGHDNLYWYRRVMGKEIKFLLHFVKESKQDESGMPNNRFLAERTGGTYSTLKVQPAELEDSGVYFCASSSGTGFSPLHFGNGTRLTVT.

V is TRBV3-1 (or the pseudogene TRBV3-2) and J is TRBJ2-3; D is uncertain. This CDR3 has 13 amino acids. Germline CDR1 is LGHDT and CDR2 is YNNKEL (reference sequence). The V end lost 1 base, the J end lost 6 bases, and 8 bases lay between the germline ends. CDR3 sequence reads: CASSQALVDTQYF. DNA of the CDR3: TGTGCCAGCAGCCAAGCGTTAGTGGATACGCAGTATTTT.

The chain links TRBV11-3 to TRBJ2-7; TRBD2 matches at 9 bases. This CDR3 has 16 amino acids. The junction had 12 bases not matched to a gene; V was cut back by 4 bases and J by 5 bases. The V gene's germline CDR1 is SGHNT and CDR2 YENEEA. The chain's CDR3 is CASSSFLSGGNDEQYF. The CDR3 DNA is TGTGCCAGCAGCTCGTTCCTGAGCGGGGGGAATGACGAGCAGTACTTC.

The chain links TRBV5-1 to TRBJ2-7, with TRBD2 as a possible D gene (5 bases). CDR1 is SGHRS, CDR2 YFSETQ, per germline. This CDR3 region has 13 residues. The ends were cut back, 6 bases at V and 1 base at J, with 11 bases in the middle. CDR3 DNA: TGCGCCAGCAAAGCGGACCTATCCTACGAGCAGTACTTC. Its protein product is CASKADLSYEQYF. Filled out from reference TRBV5-1 and TRBJ2-7, the complete variable domain reads KAGVTQTPRYLIKTRGQQVTLSCSPISGHRSVSWYQQTPGQGLQFLFEYFSETQRNKGNFPGRFSGRQFSNSRSEMNVSTLELGDSALYLCASKADLSYEQYFGPGTRLTVT.

The V and J genes are TRBV21-1 and TRBJ2-1; TRBD1 is the table's D call and was not checked against the DNA. TRBV21-1 is designated a pseudogene. The CDR3 is made up of 15 amino acids. The CDR3 sequence is CASSYRDNSYNEQFF. The CDR3 nucleotides read TGTGCCAGCTCGTACCGGGACAATTCTTACAATGAGCAGTTCTTC.

CDR3 amino acids: CASSVAGRLAGAFDTQYF. DNA for the CDR3: TGTGCCAGCAGCGTAGCGGGGAGACTAGCGGGAGCTTTCGATACGCAGTATTTT. The chain carries TRBV9 and TRBJ2-3, with 12 bases identical to TRBD2. CDR1 SGDLS and CDR2 YYNGEE come from the germline V gene. CDR3 length equals 18 residues. Trimming at V came to 0 bases and at J to 6 bases, leaving 11 bases not matched to a gene.

The rearrangement links TRBV2 to TRBJ2-1; D unresolved. The CDR3 extends over 11 amino acids. The germline V gene encodes CDR1 SNHLY and CDR2 FYNNEI. Trimming took off 6 bases at V and 8 bases at J, with 8 bases between the two ends. The CDR3 spells CASSDADEQFF. In DNA form, the CDR3 reads TGTGCCAGCAGCGACGCGGATGAGCAGTTCTTC.